The source of this T cell receptor beta chain is a study of human T cells and chemical hapten exposure. The germline CDR1 and CDR2 sequences are MDHEN and SYDVKM. The V and J ends lost 3 bases and 4 bases respectively, with 13 bases between them. The CDR3 sequence is 14 residues long. The library attached unique molecular identifiers to individual cDNA molecules. TCRdb independently ran MiXCR on the RACE reads; one entry per CDR3 protein. Of about 49,000 distinct CDR3 sequences in the sample, 9% to 9.5% were seen once. This clonotype is termed medium-sized. Noted time point: patch test 1, 2 weeks after DPC sensitization. Treatment of the sample: therapeutic diphenylcyclopropenone sensitization with weekly scalp DPC.

The chain employs TRBV28 and TRBJ2-7; perhaps TRBD1 as D (6 bases). Sequenced here: whole blood, sampled in connection with sensitization to the hapten diphenylcyclopropenone (DPC). The receptor was derived from a woman in her fifties or sixties with alopecia areata. Some clones in this sample may be carry-over from other donors' samples. For the CDR3, the DNA is TGTGCCAGCAGTTTTACAGGGTTGGGTTACGAGCAGTACTTC. Translated: CASSFTGLGYEQYF. The complete variable domain, with remaining parts taken from reference TRBV28 and TRBJ2-7, reads DVKVTQSSRYLVKRTGEKVFLECVQDMDHENMFWYRQDPGLGLRLIYFSYDVKMKEKGDIPEGYSVSREKKERFSLILESASTNQTSMYLCASSFTGLGYEQYFGPGTRLTVT.